This entry lists 4 T cell receptor beta chains sequenced from one sample in a study of T cell responses to AZD1222 COVID-19 vaccine. Assay used: immunoSEQ multiplex PCR; TCRdb lists only in-frame clones, some missing. This table has under 130,000 clones, about 85% appearing once. The source material was peripheral blood, sampled 28 days after the second AZD1222 dose. The receptors shown here come from an adult who received the AZD1222 COVID-19 vaccine.

This clone was seen a few times. The V gene is TRBV19, the J gene TRBJ1-1; possibly TRBD1 for D (5 bases). CDR1 and CDR2 (germline): LNHDA, SQIVND (reference sequence). The CDR3 extends over 13 amino acids. The V end was cut by 8 bases, the J end by 4 bases, with 14 bases between. The CDR3 region has the DNA TGTGCCAGTGACTTGGGGGGGGTCACTGAAGCTTTCTTT. It translates to CASDLGGVTEAFF.

DNA for the CDR3: TGTGCCAGCAGTTTATGGATGCGGGACACCCGGCAGCCCCAGCATTTT. It specifies CASSLWMRDTRQPQHF. The V and J genes are TRBV28 and TRBJ1-5, with D perhaps matching TRBD1 (6 bases). Between the trimmed V and J ends, which lost 0 bases and 7 bases, there was a span of 16 bases. The CDR3 is 16 amino acids. Germline V gene sequence: CDR1 MDHEN, CDR2 SYDVKM. The full variable domain, with the rest looked up from reference TRBV28 and TRBJ1-5, is DVKVTQSSRYLVKRTGEKVFLECVQDMDHENMFWYRQDPGLGLRLIYFSYDVKMKEKGDIPEGYSVSREKKERFSLILESASTNQTSMYLCASSLWMRDTRQPQHFGDGTRLSIL.

The rearrangement links TRBV28 to TRBJ1-2; 8 nucleotides match TRBD1. Trimming took 6 bases from V and 5 from J; bases not matched to a gene: 14. The CDR3 runs 16 residues. Germline loops: CDR1 MDHEN, CDR2 SYDVKM. The DNA of the CDR3 is TGTGCCAGCAGAGCGACGACAGGGGCGAGGGCGTATGGCTACACCTTC. Residues: CASRATTGARAYGYTF.

This clone came up a few times. J is TRBJ2-3 and V is TRBV6-4; D is uncertain. Germline CDR1 and CDR2: MRHNA and SNTAGT. The CDR3 has 14 residues. V shed 0 bases and J shed 2 bases, with 6 bases lying between them. DNA of the CDR3: TGTGCCAGCAGTGACTCTATAGACACAGATACGCAGTATTTT. It codes for CASSDSIDTDTQYF.